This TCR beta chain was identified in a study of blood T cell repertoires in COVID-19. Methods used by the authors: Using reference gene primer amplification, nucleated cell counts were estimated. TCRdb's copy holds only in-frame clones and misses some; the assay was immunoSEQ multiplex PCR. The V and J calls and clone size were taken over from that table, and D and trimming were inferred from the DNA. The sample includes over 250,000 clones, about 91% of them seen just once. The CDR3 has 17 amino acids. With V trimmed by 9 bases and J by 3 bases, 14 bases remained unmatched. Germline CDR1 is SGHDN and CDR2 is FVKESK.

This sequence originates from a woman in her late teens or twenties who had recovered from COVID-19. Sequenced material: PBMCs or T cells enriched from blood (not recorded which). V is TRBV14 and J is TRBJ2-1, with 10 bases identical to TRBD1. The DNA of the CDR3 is TGTGCCAGAAGGCTGGGACAGGGGCCAAAGGGCTACAATGAGCAGTTCTTC. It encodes CARRLGQGPKGYNEQFF.